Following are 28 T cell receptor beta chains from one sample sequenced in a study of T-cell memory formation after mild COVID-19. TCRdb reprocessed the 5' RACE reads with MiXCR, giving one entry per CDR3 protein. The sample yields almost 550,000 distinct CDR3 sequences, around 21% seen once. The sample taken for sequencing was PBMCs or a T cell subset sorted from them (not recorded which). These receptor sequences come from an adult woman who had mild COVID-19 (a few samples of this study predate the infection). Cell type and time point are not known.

The CDR3 spells CASSPTGTPGDEQFF. In nucleotides, the CDR3 is TGTGCCAGCAGCCCAACCGGGACCCCAGGGGATGAGCAGTTCTTC. V gene TRBV7-2 combines with J gene TRBJ2-1, with D possibly TRBD1 on 6 matching bases. CDR1 and CDR2 from the germline V gene are SGHTA and FQGNSA. The CDR3 consists of 15 residues. V was trimmed by 5 bases and J by 8 bases, leaving 19 bases between them.

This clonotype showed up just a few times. The CDR3 nucleotides are TGTGCCACCAGCGGAGGACGGAATAGCAATCAGCCCCAGCATTTT. As protein: CATSGGRNSNQPQHF. The rearrangement uses TRBV15 and TRBJ1-5; D is uncertain. Per the germline V gene, CDR1 is LNHNV and CDR2 is YYDKDF (reference sequence). CDR3 length: 15 residues. V was pared by 5 bases and J by 0 bases, with 11 bases between.

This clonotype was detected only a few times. The CDR3 region is CASSVGSPREVGFYGYTF. The CDR3 bases are TGTGCCAGCAGCGTAGGAAGCCCGAGGGAGGTGGGATTCTATGGCTACACCTTC. The chain employs TRBV9 and TRBJ1-2; D is undetermined. The germline V and J ends were trimmed by 0 bases and 4 bases, with 22 bases remaining between them. The CDR3 consists of 18 residues. The germline V gene encodes CDR1 SGDLS and CDR2 YYNGEE.

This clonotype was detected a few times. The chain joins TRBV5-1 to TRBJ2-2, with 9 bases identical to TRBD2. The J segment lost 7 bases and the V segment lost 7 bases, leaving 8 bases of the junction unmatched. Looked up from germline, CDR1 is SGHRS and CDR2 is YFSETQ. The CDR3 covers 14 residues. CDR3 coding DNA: TGCGCCAGCCGGGCTAGCGGGATGATCGGGGAGCTGTTTTTT. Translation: CASRASGMIGELFF.

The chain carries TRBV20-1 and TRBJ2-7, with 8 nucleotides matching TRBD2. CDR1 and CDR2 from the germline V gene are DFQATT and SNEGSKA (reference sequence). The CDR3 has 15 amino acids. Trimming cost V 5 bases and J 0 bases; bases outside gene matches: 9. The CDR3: CSAPSAGGPSYEQYF. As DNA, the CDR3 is TGCAGTGCTCCATCCGCGGGGGGCCCCTCCTACGAGCAGTACTTC.

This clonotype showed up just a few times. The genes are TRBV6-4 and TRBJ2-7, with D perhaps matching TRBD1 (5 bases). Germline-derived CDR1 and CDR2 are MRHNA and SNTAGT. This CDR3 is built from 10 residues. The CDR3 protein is CVYRTYEQYF. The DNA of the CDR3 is TGTGTCTACAGGACCTACGAGCAGTACTTC.

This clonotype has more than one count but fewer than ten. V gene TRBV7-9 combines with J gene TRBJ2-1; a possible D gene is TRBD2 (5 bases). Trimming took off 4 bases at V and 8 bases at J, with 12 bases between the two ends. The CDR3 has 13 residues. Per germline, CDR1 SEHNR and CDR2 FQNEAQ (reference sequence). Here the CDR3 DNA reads TGTGCCAGCAGCTGGCGGGTGTTGGATGAGCAGTTCTTC. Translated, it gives CASSWRVLDEQFF.

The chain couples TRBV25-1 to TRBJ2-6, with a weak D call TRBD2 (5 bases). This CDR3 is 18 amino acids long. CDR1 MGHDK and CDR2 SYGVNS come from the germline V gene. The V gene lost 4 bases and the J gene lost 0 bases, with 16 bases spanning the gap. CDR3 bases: TGTGCCAGCAGTGCTCGACGGGAAACCAGCTCTGGGGCCAACGTCCTGACTTTC. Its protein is CASSARRETSSGANVLTF.

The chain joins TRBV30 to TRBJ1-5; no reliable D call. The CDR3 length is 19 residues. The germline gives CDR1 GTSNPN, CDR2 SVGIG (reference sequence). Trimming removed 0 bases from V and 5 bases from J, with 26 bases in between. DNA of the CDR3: TGTGCCTGGAGTGTACGGGCAGGTAAAATCAGTACCTCCGATCAGCCCCAGCATTTT. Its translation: CAWSVRAGKISTSDQPQHF. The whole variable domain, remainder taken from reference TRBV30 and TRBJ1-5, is SQTIHQWPATLVQPVGSPLSLECTVEGTSNPNLYWYRQAAGRGLQLLFYSVGIGQISSEVPQNLSASRPQDRQFILSSKKLLLSDSGFYLCAWSVRAGKISTSDQPQHFGDGTRLSIL.

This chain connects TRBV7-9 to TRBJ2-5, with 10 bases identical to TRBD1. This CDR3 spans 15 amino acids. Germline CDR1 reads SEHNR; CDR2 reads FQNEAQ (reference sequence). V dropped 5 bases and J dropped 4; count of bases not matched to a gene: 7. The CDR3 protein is CASSRPGQGLETQYF. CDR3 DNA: TGTGCCAGCAGCCGTCCGGGACAGGGGTTAGAGACCCAGTACTTC.

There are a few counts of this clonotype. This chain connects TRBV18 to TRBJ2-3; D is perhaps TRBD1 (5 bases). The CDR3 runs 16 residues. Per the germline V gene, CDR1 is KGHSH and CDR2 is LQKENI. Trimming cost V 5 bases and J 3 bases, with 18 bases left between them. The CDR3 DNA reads TGTGCCAGCTCAGCCAAGGGGCAGGCCCGAACAGATACGCAGTATTTT. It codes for CASSAKGQARTDTQYF.

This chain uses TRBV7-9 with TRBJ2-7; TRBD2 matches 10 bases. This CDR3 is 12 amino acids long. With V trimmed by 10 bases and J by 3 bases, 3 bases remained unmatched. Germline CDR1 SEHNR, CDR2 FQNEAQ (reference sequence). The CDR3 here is CATGTSDYEQYF. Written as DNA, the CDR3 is TGTGCCACCGGGACTAGCGACTACGAGCAGTACTTC.

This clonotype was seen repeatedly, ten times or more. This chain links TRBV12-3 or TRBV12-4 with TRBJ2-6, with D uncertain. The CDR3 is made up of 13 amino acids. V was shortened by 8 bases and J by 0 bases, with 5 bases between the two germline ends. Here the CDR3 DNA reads TGTGCCAGCTCCTCCTCTGGGGCCAACGTCCTGACTTTC. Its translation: CASSSSGANVLTF.

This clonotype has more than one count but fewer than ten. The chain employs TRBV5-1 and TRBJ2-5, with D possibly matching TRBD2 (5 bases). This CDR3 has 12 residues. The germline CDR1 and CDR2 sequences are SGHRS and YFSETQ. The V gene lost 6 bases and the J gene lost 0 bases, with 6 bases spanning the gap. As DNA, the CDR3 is TGCGCCAGCACCGGGGACCAAGAGACCCAGTACTTC. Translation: CASTGDQETQYF.

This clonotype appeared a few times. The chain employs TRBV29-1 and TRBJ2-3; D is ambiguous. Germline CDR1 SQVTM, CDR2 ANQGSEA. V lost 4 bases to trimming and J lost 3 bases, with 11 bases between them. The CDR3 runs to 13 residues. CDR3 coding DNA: TGCAGCGTTGTTCTTCGGCTGACAGATACGCAGTATTTT. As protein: CSVVLRLTDTQYF.

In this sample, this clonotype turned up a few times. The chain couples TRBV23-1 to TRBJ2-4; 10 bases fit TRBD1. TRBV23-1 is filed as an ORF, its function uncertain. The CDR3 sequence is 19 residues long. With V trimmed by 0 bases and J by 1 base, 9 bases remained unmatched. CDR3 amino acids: CASSQSRTGGHRAKNIQYF. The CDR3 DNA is TGCGCCAGCAGTCAATCCAGGACAGGGGGACATAGGGCCAAAAACATTCAGTACTTC.

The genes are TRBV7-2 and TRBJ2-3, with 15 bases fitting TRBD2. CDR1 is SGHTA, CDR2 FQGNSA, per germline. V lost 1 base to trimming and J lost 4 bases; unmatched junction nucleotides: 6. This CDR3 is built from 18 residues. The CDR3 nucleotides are TGTGCCAGCAGCTTAGTTGGGACTAGCGGGAGGCCCCCAGATACGCAGTATTTT. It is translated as CASSLVGTSGRPPDTQYF. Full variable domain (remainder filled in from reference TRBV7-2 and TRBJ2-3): GAGVSQSPSNKVTEKGKDVELRCDPISGHTALYWYRQSLGQGLEFLIYFQGNSAPDKSGLPSDRFSAERTGGSVSTLTIQRTQQEDSAVYLCASSLVGTSGRPPDTQYFGPGTRLTVL.

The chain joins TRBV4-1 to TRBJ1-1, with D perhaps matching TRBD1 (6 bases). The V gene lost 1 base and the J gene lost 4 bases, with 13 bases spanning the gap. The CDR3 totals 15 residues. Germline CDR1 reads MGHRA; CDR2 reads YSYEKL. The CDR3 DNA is TGCGCCAGCAGCCAAGGGGGGCAGGGAGGCACTGAAGCTTTCTTT. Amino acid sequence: CASSQGGQGGTEAFF.

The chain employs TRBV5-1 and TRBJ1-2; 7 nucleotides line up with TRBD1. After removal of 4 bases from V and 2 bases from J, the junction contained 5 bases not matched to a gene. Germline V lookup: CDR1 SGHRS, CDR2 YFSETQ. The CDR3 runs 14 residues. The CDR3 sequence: CASSKGGLNYGYTF. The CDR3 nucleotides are TGCGCCAGCAGCAAAGGGGGCTTGAACTATGGCTACACCTTC. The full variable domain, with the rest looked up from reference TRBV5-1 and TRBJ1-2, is KAGVTQTPRYLIKTRGQQVTLSCSPISGHRSVSWYQQTPGQGLQFLFEYFSETQRNKGNFPGRFSGRQFSNSRSEMNVSTLELGDSALYLCASSKGGLNYGYTFGSGTRLTVV.

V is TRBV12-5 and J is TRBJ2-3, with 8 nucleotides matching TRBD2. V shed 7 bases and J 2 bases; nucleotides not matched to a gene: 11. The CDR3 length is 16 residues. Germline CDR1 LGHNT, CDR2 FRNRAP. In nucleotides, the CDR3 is TGTGCTAGTGCCCCCGGGACTAGTCTCGTCACAGATACGCAGTATTTT. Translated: CASAPGTSLVTDTQYF.

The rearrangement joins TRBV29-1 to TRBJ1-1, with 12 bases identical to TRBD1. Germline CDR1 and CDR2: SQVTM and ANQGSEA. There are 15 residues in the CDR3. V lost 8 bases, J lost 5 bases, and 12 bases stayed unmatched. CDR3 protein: CSHAGTGGWGTEAFF. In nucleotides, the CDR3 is TGCAGCCACGCCGGGACAGGGGGCTGGGGTACTGAAGCTTTCTTT.

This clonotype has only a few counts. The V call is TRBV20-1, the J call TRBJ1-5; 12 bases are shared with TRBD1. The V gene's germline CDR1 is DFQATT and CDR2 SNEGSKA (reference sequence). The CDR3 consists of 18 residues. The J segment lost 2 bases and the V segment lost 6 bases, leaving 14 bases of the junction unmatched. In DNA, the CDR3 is TGCAGTGCCCAGCAGTATCCGGGACAGGGGGCCGGCAATCAGCCCCAGCATTTT. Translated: CSAQQYPGQGAGNQPQHF.

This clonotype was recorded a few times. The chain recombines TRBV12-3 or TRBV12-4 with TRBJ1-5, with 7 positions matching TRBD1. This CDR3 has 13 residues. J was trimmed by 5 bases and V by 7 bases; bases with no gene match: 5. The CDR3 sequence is CASTWTGDQPQHF. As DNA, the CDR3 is TGTGCCAGCACGTGGACAGGAGATCAGCCCCAGCATTTT.

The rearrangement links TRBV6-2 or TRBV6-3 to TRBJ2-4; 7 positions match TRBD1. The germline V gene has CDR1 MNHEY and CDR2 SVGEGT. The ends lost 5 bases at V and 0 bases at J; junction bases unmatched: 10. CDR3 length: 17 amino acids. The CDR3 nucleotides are TGTGCCAGCAGTACAAATCCGGGACAGCTAGCCAAAAACATTCAGTACTTC. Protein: CASSTNPGQLAKNIQYF.

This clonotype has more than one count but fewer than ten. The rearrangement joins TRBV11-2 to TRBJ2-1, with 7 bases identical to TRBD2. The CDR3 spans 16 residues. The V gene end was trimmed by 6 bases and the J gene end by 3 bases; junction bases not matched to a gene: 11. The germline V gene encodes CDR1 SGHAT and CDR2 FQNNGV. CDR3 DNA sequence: TGTGCCAGCAGACGTGCCGGGACTACTAACTACAATGAGCAGTTCTTC. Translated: CASRRAGTTNYNEQFF. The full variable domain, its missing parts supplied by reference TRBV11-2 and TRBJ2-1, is EAGVAQSPRYKIIEKRQSVAFWCNPISGHATLYWYQQILGQGPKLLIQFQNNGVVDDSQLPKDRFSAERLKGVDSTLKIQPAKLEDSAVYLCASRRAGTTNYNEQFFGPGTRLTVL.

The CDR3 here is CASSAQDFTGELFF. CDR3 in DNA: TGTGCCAGCAGTGCGCAAGACTTCACCGGGGAGCTGTTTTTT. V gene TRBV12-3 or TRBV12-4 combines with J gene TRBJ2-2; D gene unclear. With 5 bases removed from V and 4 bases from J, the gap between germline ends came to 11 bases. The CDR3 totals 14 residues.

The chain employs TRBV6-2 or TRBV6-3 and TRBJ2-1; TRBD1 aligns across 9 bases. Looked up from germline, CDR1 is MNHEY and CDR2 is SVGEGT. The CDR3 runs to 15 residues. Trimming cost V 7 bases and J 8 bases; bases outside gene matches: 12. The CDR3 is CASTRTGEWTDEQFF. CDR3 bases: TGTGCCAGCACCAGGACAGGGGAATGGACCGATGAGCAGTTCTTC.

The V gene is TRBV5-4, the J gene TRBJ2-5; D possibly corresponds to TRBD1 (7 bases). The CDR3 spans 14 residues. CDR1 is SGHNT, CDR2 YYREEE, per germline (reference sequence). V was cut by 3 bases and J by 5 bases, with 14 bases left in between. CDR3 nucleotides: TGTGCCAGCAGCTGGAGGGGGCGGGGTGAGACCCAGTACTTC. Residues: CASSWRGRGETQYF. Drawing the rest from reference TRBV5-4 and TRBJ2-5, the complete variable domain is ETGVTQSPTHLIKTRGQQVTLRCSSQSGHNTVSWYQQALGQGPQFIFQYYREEENGRGNFPPRFSGLQFPNYSSELNVNALELDDSALYLCASSWRGRGETQYFGPGTRLLVL.